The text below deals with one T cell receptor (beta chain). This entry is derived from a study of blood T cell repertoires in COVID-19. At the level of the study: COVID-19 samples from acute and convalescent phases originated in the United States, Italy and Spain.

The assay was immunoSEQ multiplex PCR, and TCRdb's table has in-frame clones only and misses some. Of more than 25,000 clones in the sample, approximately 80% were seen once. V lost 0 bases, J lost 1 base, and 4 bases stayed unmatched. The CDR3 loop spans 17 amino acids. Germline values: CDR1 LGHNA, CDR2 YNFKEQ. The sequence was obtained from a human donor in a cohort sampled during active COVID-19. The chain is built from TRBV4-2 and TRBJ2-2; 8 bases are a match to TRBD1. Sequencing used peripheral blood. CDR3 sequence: CASSQDQDRVNTGELFF. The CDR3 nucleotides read TGTGCCAGCAGCCAAGACCAGGACAGGGTGAACACCGGGGAGCTGTTTTTT.